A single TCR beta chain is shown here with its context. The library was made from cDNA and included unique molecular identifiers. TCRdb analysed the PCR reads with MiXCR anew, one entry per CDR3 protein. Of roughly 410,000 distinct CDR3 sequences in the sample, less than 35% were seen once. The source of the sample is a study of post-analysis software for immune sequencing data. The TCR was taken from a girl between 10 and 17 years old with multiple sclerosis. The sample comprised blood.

In DNA, the CDR3 is TGTGCCAGCAGCCCCGGGACAGGGACCCTCTATGGCTACACCTTC. As protein: CASSPGTGTLYGYTF. The chain couples TRBV4-2 to TRBJ1-2; 9 bases are shared with TRBD1. Looked up from germline, CDR1 is LGHNA and CDR2 is YNFKEQ. This CDR3 spans 15 amino acids. The V and J ends lost 4 bases and 4 bases, in that order; junction bases with no gene match: 7.